The text below deals with one T cell receptor (beta chain). Data came from immunoSEQ multiplex PCR; TCRdb stores just in-frame clones and leaves some out. The sample records about 36,000 clones, 93% being singletons. The CDR3 runs to 16 residues. In germline, CDR1 is SGHNT, CDR2 YYREEE (reference sequence). Trimming at V came to 1 base and at J to 4 bases, leaving 8 bases not matched to a gene. The data belong to a study of T cells in tuberculosis. Unsorted cryopreserved PBMC were sequenced, averaging approximately 100,000 T cells per clinical donor. This chain joins TRBV5-4 and TRBJ2-1; 7 bases map to TRBD1. Input material: PBMCs. This clonotype originated in a donor between 5 and 29 years old with latent tuberculosis or without tuberculosis infection. The CDR3 bases are TGTGCCAGCAGCTTGTTGTCGACAGGGATATACAATGAGCAGTTCTTC. Its protein is CASSLLSTGIYNEQFF.